Below, 23 T cell receptor beta chains from the same sample are listed, as sequenced in a study of siplizumab effects on memory and regulatory T cells. Data came from immunoSEQ multiplex PCR; TCRdb stores just in-frame clones and leaves some out. The sample carries tens of thousands of clones, 80% to 90% recorded once. Material: Tregs sorted from blood. These receptors were collected from a human donor in good health.

The chain links TRBV5-1 to TRBJ2-3, with D possibly TRBD1 on 5 matching bases. Trimming left V 0 bases short and J 0 bases short, with 5 bases between. This CDR3 has 14 amino acids. Germline CDR1 is SGHRS and CDR2 is YFSETQ. CDR3 in amino acids: CASSLGQSTDTQYF. The DNA for the CDR3 is TGCGCCAGCAGCTTGGGACAGAGCACAGATACGCAGTATTTT.

V is TRBV7-9 and J is TRBJ2-7; D is unclear. The V end was cut by 4 bases, the J end by 0 bases, with 19 bases between. Germline CDR1 reads SEHNR; CDR2 reads FQNEAQ (reference sequence). This CDR3 has 17 residues. CDR3 protein: CASSSSLGLLGSYEQYF. The CDR3 DNA reads TGTGCCAGCAGCTCCTCCCTGGGTCTCCTGGGCTCCTACGAGCAGTACTTC.

DNA for the CDR3: TGCGCCAGCAGCGCCGACAGGGCTGAGCAGTACTTC. Amino acids: CASSADRAEQYF. This chain uses TRBV5-1 with TRBJ2-7, with 7 positions matching TRBD1. The germline gives CDR1 SGHRS, CDR2 YFSETQ. The CDR3 has 12 amino acids. Losses at the gene ends were 4 bases for V and 7 bases for J; bases not matched to a gene: 5.

The chain couples TRBV9 to TRBJ1-2; D possibly corresponds to TRBD1 (5 bases). Per germline, CDR1 SGDLS and CDR2 YYNGEE. V was cut by 3 bases and J by 0 bases, with 12 bases left in between. The CDR3 runs 15 residues. The CDR3 sequence is CASSEQVSPNYGYTF. CDR3 nucleotide sequence: TGTGCCAGCAGCGAACAGGTAAGTCCTAACTATGGCTACACCTTC.

The rearrangement joins TRBV29-1 to TRBJ1-2; D is uncertain. The V end lost 6 bases, the J end lost 8 bases, and 13 bases lay between the germline ends. Germline values: CDR1 SQVTM, CDR2 ANQGSEA. There are 11 residues in the CDR3. The CDR3 DNA sequence: TGCAGCGTCCACACCTCCAACGGCTACACCTTC. It codes for CSVHTSNGYTF.

This chain links TRBV6-5 with TRBJ2-2, with D possibly being TRBD1 (6 bases). The CDR3 loop spans 15 amino acids. CDR1 MNHEY and CDR2 SVGAGI come from the germline V gene. V was clipped by 4 bases and J by 3 bases, with 12 bases between them. The CDR3 is CASSSRGPDTGELFF. The CDR3 DNA follows: TGTGCCAGCAGTTCCAGGGGTCCCGACACCGGGGAGCTGTTTTTT.

The chain is built from TRBV6-1 and TRBJ2-2, with TRBD1 matching over 8 bases. Germline V gene lookup returns CDR1 MNHNS and CDR2 SASEGT. The V and J ends lost 5 bases and 6 bases, in that order; junction bases with no gene match: 8. The CDR3 loop spans 15 amino acids. CDR3 protein: CASSLGQGRAGELFF. CDR3 DNA: TGTGCCAGCAGTCTCGGACAGGGTAGGGCCGGGGAGCTGTTTTTT.

The J gene is TRBJ2-7, the V gene TRBV19; the D gene could be TRBD1 or TRBD2 (5 bases each). The V and J ends lost 3 bases and 1 base respectively, with 10 bases between them. This CDR3 has 14 residues. From germline, CDR1 is LNHDA and CDR2 SQIVND (reference sequence). The CDR3 spells CASSMGRKSYEQYF. CDR3 DNA: TGTGCCAGTAGTATGGGACGGAAGTCCTACGAGCAGTACTTC.

The V gene is TRBV14, the J gene TRBJ2-5; maybe TRBD1 (6 bases). Trimming shortened V by 4 bases and J by 0 bases, and 9 bases separated the two germline ends. Germline CDR1 is SGHDN and CDR2 is FVKESK. CDR3 length equals 14 residues. CDR3 amino acids: CASSLYRDQETQYF. The CDR3 region has the DNA TGTGCCAGCAGCCTCTACAGGGACCAAGAGACCCAGTACTTC.

The J gene is TRBJ2-3, the V gene TRBV7-9; D ambiguous. This CDR3 region has 13 residues. Trimming cost V 2 bases and J 5 bases, with 8 bases left between them. In germline, CDR1 is SEHNR, CDR2 FQNEAQ (reference sequence). CDR3 coding DNA: TGTGCCAGCAGCTTAAGGCTAGGAGATACGCAGTATTTT. Protein: CASSLRLGDTQYF.

The chain links TRBV28 to TRBJ2-1; TRBD2 agrees at 8 bases. With 4 bases clipped from V and 4 bases from J, the junction kept 6 bases outside the gene matches. The V gene's germline CDR1 is MDHEN and CDR2 SYDVKM. The CDR3 totals 15 residues. CDR3 in DNA: TGTGCCAGCAGTTCCGGGAGGGAGGGTTACAATGAGCAGTTCTTC. It codes for CASSSGREGYNEQFF.

The V and J genes are TRBV18 and TRBJ2-7; D is undetermined. CDR1 and CDR2 (germline): KGHSH, LQKENI. The CDR3 contains 12 residues. V was clipped by 1 base and J by 6 bases, with 7 bases between them. The CDR3 region has the DNA TGTGCCAGCTCACCACGGGGTGGCGAGCAGTACTTC. Amino acids: CASSPRGGEQYF.

The chain has TRBV5-5 and TRBJ1-5; no clear D. V lost 4 bases, J lost 2 bases, and 13 bases lay in between. Germline V gives CDR1 SGHKS, CDR2 YYEKEE (reference sequence). The CDR3 is made up of 15 amino acids. In DNA form, the CDR3 reads TGTGCCAGCAGCCCGGACGGGAGGCGCAATCAGCCCCAGCATTTT. This translates into CASSPDGRRNQPQHF.

The genes are TRBV28 and TRBJ2-7, with unresolved D. The germline V gene has CDR1 MDHEN and CDR2 SYDVKM. The CDR3 totals 11 residues. V lost 3 bases and J 6 bases, leaving 6 bases between the germline ends. CDR3 sequence reads: CASSLSVEQYF. As DNA, the CDR3 is TGTGCCAGCAGTTTGTCCGTCGAGCAGTACTTC.

This chain joins TRBV7-8 and TRBJ2-7; perhaps TRBD2 as D (5 bases). Trimming removed 3 bases from V and 6 bases from J, with 9 bases in between. The CDR3 spans 12 residues. Germline lookup yields CDR1 SGHVS and CDR2 FQNEAQ. The CDR3 nucleotides are TGTGCCAGCAGCTTTTCGGGGAGCGAGCAGTACTTC. Protein sequence: CASSFSGSEQYF.

The rearrangement links TRBV7-3 to TRBJ2-1, with TRBD2 identical over 15 bases. Germline V CDR1 and CDR2: SGHTA, FQGTGA. This CDR3 has 18 amino acids. J lost 3 bases, V lost 5 bases, and 8 bases had no gene match. The CDR3 DNA follows: TGTGCCAGCAGCCCGGGACTAGCGGGAGGCCGATTCTACAATGAGCAGTTCTTC. This encodes CASSPGLAGGRFYNEQFF.

The V and J genes are TRBV19 and TRBJ2-3, with 8 bases fitting TRBD2. Germline CDR1 LNHDA, CDR2 SQIVND (reference sequence). CDR3 length: 15 residues. With V trimmed by 7 bases and J by 4 bases, 10 bases remained unmatched. CDR3 amino acids: CASTLGGLVADTQYF. The CDR3 DNA reads as TGTGCCAGTACCCTCGGGGGACTAGTGGCAGATACGCAGTATTTT.

The chain has TRBV5-1 and TRBJ2-7, with D maybe TRBD1 (6 bases). V was clipped by 3 bases and J by 4 bases, with 17 bases between them. There are 15 residues in the CDR3. In germline, CDR1 is SGHRS, CDR2 YFSETQ. The CDR3 DNA is TGCGCCAGCAGCTCCAGGGGTGGGAAGGAATACGAGCAGTACTTC. This encodes CASSSRGGKEYEQYF.

V is TRBV19 and J is TRBJ2-7; D uncertain. CDR1 LNHDA and CDR2 SQIVND come from the germline V gene (reference sequence). The CDR3 contains 15 residues. Trimming removed 1 base from V and 0 bases from J, with 10 bases in between. CDR3 in amino acids: CASSIGPDRSYEQYF. DNA for the CDR3: TGTGCCAGTAGTATAGGACCGGACCGCTCCTACGAGCAGTACTTC.

This sequence joins TRBV10-1 and TRBJ2-5; D unresolved. V was cut by 3 bases and J by 3 bases, with 14 bases left in between. The CDR3 is 15 residues long. CDR1 is WNHNN and CDR2 is SYGVQD in the germline V gene (reference sequence). CDR3 residues: CASSDEGRPKETQYF. Written as DNA, the CDR3 is TGCGCCAGCAGTGATGAAGGCAGGCCAAAAGAGACCCAGTACTTC.

This clone has more than one count but fewer than ten. The chain has TRBV29-1 and TRBJ1-1; no firm D call. The V gene lost 6 bases and the J gene lost 4 bases, with 18 bases spanning the gap. The CDR3 totals 14 residues. Germline CDR1 reads SQVTM; CDR2 reads ANQGSEA. The CDR3 protein is CSVKDSARVTEAFF. The CDR3 coding sequence is TGCAGCGTAAAGGACTCGGCGCGAGTCACTGAAGCTTTCTTT.

The chain recombines TRBV30 with TRBJ2-3; TRBD2 might be the D (6 bases). Germline V gives CDR1 GTSNPN, CDR2 SVGIG (reference sequence). V was trimmed by 2 bases and J by 6 bases, leaving 12 bases between them. The CDR3 consists of 13 residues. The chain's CDR3 is CAWSFAGPDTQYF. CDR3 coding DNA: TGTGCCTGGAGTTTCGCGGGACCGGATACGCAGTATTTT.

The chain employs TRBV5-4 and TRBJ1-2; a weak D match, TRBD1 (5 bases). This CDR3 contains 13 residues. Germline CDR1 and CDR2: SGHNT and YYREEE (reference sequence). V gave up 0 bases and J gave up 6 bases, with 9 bases separating them. CDR3 bases: TGTGCCAGCAGCTTGGGGGGCGGGAATGGCTACACCTTC. It specifies CASSLGGGNGYTF.